A single sample is the source of the 20 T cell receptor beta chains below, sequenced in a study of cytomegalovirus exposure and HLA in healthy donors (TCRdb year 2017). Libraries came from the immunoSEQ multiplex PCR assay. For the multiplex PCR, a mixture combining 60 forward primers for TCR Vbeta segments and 13 reverse primers for TCR Jbeta segments was used. The immuneACCESS repertoire file appears here via TCRdb, limited to in-frame rearrangements. These files lack a portion of the clones; in checked studies, under half of the deficit traces to unresolved V genes, and the cause of the others is not known. Across this sample there are 120,000 or so clones, with roughly 80% seen only once. Jointly, the top ten make up 3% to 4% of the sample. The sample comprised PBMCs. These receptors were taken from a male donor in good health and CMV-seronegative.

The CDR3 DNA is TGTGCCAGCAGCCTAAGACTGCGAAAAGAGACCCAGTACTTC. It encodes CASSLRLRKETQYF. The rearrangement joins TRBV21-1 to TRBJ2-5; the D call of TRBD2 is as the table states it, not checked on the DNA. TRBV21-1 is classified as a pseudogene. The CDR3 sequence is 14 residues long.

In DNA form, the CDR3 reads TGTGCCACCCCGACAGCAACTAATGAAAAACTGTTTTTT. Translation gives CATPTATNEKLFF. This chain connects TRBV6-1 to TRBJ1-4; possibly TRBD1 for D (5 bases). V lost 10 bases and J 0 bases, leaving 9 bases between the germline ends. Germline V gene sequence: CDR1 MNHNS, CDR2 SASEGT. The CDR3 extends over 13 amino acids.

V usage is TRBV15 and J usage is TRBJ2-3, with 7 nucleotides matching TRBD1. The junction had 5 bases not matched to a gene; V was cut back by 2 bases and J by 3 bases. Germline V gene lookup returns CDR1 LNHNV and CDR2 YYDKDF (reference sequence). CDR3 length: 15 residues. Written as DNA, the CDR3 is TGTGCCACCAGCAGACGACAGGGAATGACAGATACGCAGTATTTT. This sequence encodes CATSRRQGMTDTQYF. The variable domain in full, completed from reference TRBV15 and TRBJ2-3, reads DAMVIQNPRYQVTQFGKPVTLSCSQTLNHNVMYWYQQKSSQAPKLLFHYYDKDFNNEADTPDNFQSRRPNTSFCFLDIRSPGLGDTAMYLCATSRRQGMTDTQYFGPGTRLTVL.

The chain joins TRBV2 to TRBJ2-5; 9 nucleotides line up with TRBD2. The junction had 6 bases not matched to a gene; V was cut back by 3 bases and J by 1 base. Germline lookup yields CDR1 SNHLY and CDR2 FYNNEI. The CDR3 runs to 16 residues. The CDR3 DNA reads as TGTGCCAGCAGTGACCCACTAGCGGGTCCCCAAGAGACCCAGTACTTC. It specifies CASSDPLAGPQETQYF.

V and J are TRBV28 and TRBJ2-2, with a possible D match to TRBD1 (6 bases). Per the germline V gene, CDR1 is MDHEN and CDR2 is SYDVKM. This CDR3 has 16 amino acids. The germline V and J ends were trimmed by 5 bases and 7 bases, with 20 bases remaining between them. CDR3 loop: CASSPPRGLGLGELFF. The CDR3 bases are TGTGCCAGCAGTCCGCCCAGGGGTCTCGGACTCGGGGAGCTGTTTTTT.

DNA of the CDR3: TGCGCCAGCAGTGAGTCAAAGGGGCAGGGGGCACCTGAAGCTTTCTTT. It specifies CASSESKGQGAPEAFF. The V gene is TRBV10-1, the J gene TRBJ1-1; 8 nucleotides match TRBD1. CDR3 length equals 16 residues. The germline CDR1 and CDR2 sequences are WNHNN and SYGVQD (reference sequence). Trimming removed 0 bases from V and 6 bases from J; junction bases left unmatched: 9.

This CDR3 reads CAWKARGYEQYF. The CDR3 nucleotides read TGTGCCTGGAAGGCCAGGGGCTACGAGCAGTACTTC. This chain joins TRBV30 and TRBJ2-7; D is perhaps TRBD1 (6 bases). The CDR3 runs 12 residues. Deletions cut 4 bases from V and 3 bases from J, with 10 bases between. Germline values: CDR1 GTSNPN, CDR2 SVGIG (reference sequence).

This chain uses TRBV27 with TRBJ2-7, with D uncertain. Germline lookup yields CDR1 MNHEY and CDR2 SMNVEV (reference sequence). Deletions cut 2 bases from V and 3 bases from J, with 8 bases between. The CDR3 covers 13 residues. Here the CDR3 reads CASSLNKNYEQYF. The CDR3 DNA follows: TGTGCCAGCAGTTTAAACAAGAACTACGAGCAGTACTTC.

This clone was detected only a few times. The chain uses TRBV11-2 and TRBJ2-7; D gene unclear. CDR3 length: 14 amino acids. V was clipped by 3 bases and J by 0 bases, with 9 bases between them. Germline V gene data show CDR1 as SGHAT and CDR2 as FQNNGV. CDR3 sequence: CASSFQVNSYEQYF. The CDR3 nucleotides read TGTGCCAGCAGCTTTCAGGTAAACTCCTACGAGCAGTACTTC.

The chain joins TRBV29-1 to TRBJ2-1; D perhaps matches TRBD2 (6 bases). This CDR3 spans 13 amino acids. Looked up from germline, CDR1 is SQVTM and CDR2 is ANQGSEA. V lost 1 base and J lost 9, with 13 bases in between. CDR3 sequence: CSVEVGGGSEQFF. The CDR3 DNA sequence: TGCAGCGTTGAAGTTGGTGGGGGGAGTGAGCAGTTCTTC.

There are a few counts of this clone. This chain joins TRBV23-1 and TRBJ1-1; 8 bases align to TRBD1. TRBV23-1 is given ORF status, its function remaining uncertain. The CDR3 is made up of 14 amino acids. J was trimmed by 1 base and V by 2 bases; bases with no gene match: 0. CDR3 nucleotides: TGCGCCAGCAGTCAACAGGGGGCGAACACTGAAGCTTTCTTT. This gives the protein CASSQQGANTEAFF.

The chain carries TRBV5-1 and TRBJ1-1, with a possible D match to TRBD1 (5 bases). The germline gives CDR1 SGHRS, CDR2 YFSETQ. V was pared by 4 bases and J by 1 base, with 11 bases between. The CDR3 runs to 14 residues. The CDR3 here is CASSLRQPNTEAFF. The CDR3, as DNA: TGCGCCAGCAGCCTCAGACAGCCGAACACTGAAGCTTTCTTT.

J is TRBJ2-2 and V is TRBV5-6, with 8 bases matching TRBD2. The CDR3 is 18 residues long. The V and J ends lost 2 bases and 0 bases, in that order; junction bases with no gene match: 9. CDR1 and CDR2 from the germline V gene are SGHDT and YYEEEE. CDR3 coding DNA: TGTGCCAGCAGCTTCGATAGCGGGAAATACGCGAACACCGGGGAGCTGTTTTTT. This translates into CASSFDSGKYANTGELFF. Variable domain in full (rest from reference TRBV5-6 and TRBJ2-2): DAGVTQSPTHLIKTRGQQVTLRCSPKSGHDTVSWYQQALGQGPQFIFQYYEEEERQRGNFPDRFSGHQFPNYSSELNVNALLLGDSALYLCASSFDSGKYANTGELFFGEGSRLTVL.

The chain couples TRBV6-1 to TRBJ2-7; D is perhaps TRBD1 (5 bases). CDR1 and CDR2 (germline): MNHNS, SASEGT. The CDR3 is 14 amino acids. With 0 bases removed from V and 3 bases from J, the gap between germline ends came to 9 bases. CDR3 in DNA: TGTGCCAGCAGTGAAGCGGCCAGGGTCTACGAGCAGTACTTC. It encodes CASSEAARVYEQYF.

This clone has only a few counts. This CDR3 reads CASSSGEGQGYGYTF. CDR3 DNA sequence: TGTGCCAGCAGCTCCGGGGAGGGACAGGGTTATGGCTACACCTTC. The chain combines TRBV5-4 with TRBJ1-2; TRBD1 agrees at 9 bases. The V and J ends lost 3 bases and 5 bases, in that order; junction bases with no gene match: 8. The CDR3 consists of 15 residues. Germline CDR1 reads SGHNT; CDR2 reads YYREEE (reference sequence).

This chain links TRBV4-2 with TRBJ1-2; the D is unclear. Trimming shortened V by 0 bases and J by 6 bases, and 17 bases separated the two germline ends. The CDR3 extends over 16 amino acids. Germline lookup yields CDR1 LGHNA and CDR2 YNFKEQ. The CDR3 coding sequence is TGTGCCAGCAGCCAAGAGAGGTCCTGGACTTTCAATGGCTACACCTTC. This translates into CASSQERSWTFNGYTF.

The chain carries TRBV5-1 and TRBJ2-7, with D maybe TRBD2 (7 bases). V lost 0 bases and J lost 6, with 28 bases in between. CDR1 SGHRS and CDR2 YFSETQ come from the germline V gene. The CDR3 covers 19 residues. CDR3 amino acids: CASSLGSAGAAPWRSEQYF. CDR3 DNA: TGCGCCAGCAGCTTGGGATCCGCGGGGGCTGCCCCTTGGCGTAGCGAGCAGTACTTC. The full variable domain, its missing parts supplied by reference TRBV5-1 and TRBJ2-7, is KAGVTQTPRYLIKTRGQQVTLSCSPISGHRSVSWYQQTPGQGLQFLFEYFSETQRNKGNFPGRFSGRQFSNSRSEMNVSTLELGDSALYLCASSLGSAGAAPWRSEQYFGPGTRLTVT.

The rearrangement links TRBV6-4 to TRBJ1-5; TRBD1 agrees at 11 bases. The CDR3 length is 15 residues. V gave up 1 base and J gave up 4 bases; unmatched junction bases: 0. Germline-derived CDR1 and CDR2 are MRHNA and SNTAGT. The CDR3 sequence is CASSDWDRGNQPQHF. The CDR3 DNA is TGTGCCAGCAGTGACTGGGACAGGGGGAATCAGCCCCAGCATTTT.

The CDR3 DNA reads TGCGCCAGCAGCCCCGGGGTAGCAGAAAGCACAGATACGCAGTATTTT. This sequence encodes CASSPGVAESTDTQYF. This chain joins TRBV5-1 and TRBJ2-3; the D gene is possibly TRBD2 (5 bases). This CDR3 comprises 16 residues. Looked up from germline, CDR1 is SGHRS and CDR2 is YFSETQ. V was pared by 4 bases and J by 0 bases, with 15 bases between.

The chain is built from TRBV30 and TRBJ2-5, with D maybe TRBD2 (6 bases). Judging by the DNA end, TRBJ2-7 fits better; the J call may be wrong. Germline CDR1 is GTSNPN and CDR2 is SVGIG (reference sequence). The CDR3 spans 14 residues. DNA for the CDR3: TGTGCCTGGGGCCGGGGGTCCCTGACCTACGAGCAGTACTTC. The encoded protein is CAWGRGSLTYEQYF.